This TCR beta chain was captured by sequencing in a study of blood T cell repertoires in COVID-19. As for the study in general: The origin of the acute and convalescent COVID-19 samples was the United States, Italy and Spain. PBMCs, B-cell-depleted T cells, or T cells provided the cDNA or gDNA that made up the material.

This CDR3 has 18 amino acids. Per germline, CDR1 SGHTA and CDR2 FQGNSA. V lost 1 base to trimming and J lost 4 bases; unmatched junction nucleotides: 13. Enrolment of Seattle patients took place during active infection, and they were followed longitudinally. Per the original data handling: Estimates of nucleated cell counts were drawn from the amplification of reference gene primers. Repertoires were generated with immunoSEQ multiplex PCR, while TCRdb's copy carries only in-frame clones and drops some. The V and J calls and clone size are taken from that table; D and trimming were inferred from the DNA. The data hold about 55,000 clones, with 82% observed a single time.

The material sequenced was peripheral blood. The receptor was isolated from a man at least 80 years old with COVID-19, enrolled during active disease. The rearrangement uses TRBV7-2 and TRBJ1-1; 9 bases map to TRBD1. This CDR3 reads CASSLGGLRGQGPTEAFF. The CDR3 DNA follows: TGTGCCAGCAGCTTAGGGGGGTTGCGGGGACAGGGTCCCACTGAAGCTTTCTTT.